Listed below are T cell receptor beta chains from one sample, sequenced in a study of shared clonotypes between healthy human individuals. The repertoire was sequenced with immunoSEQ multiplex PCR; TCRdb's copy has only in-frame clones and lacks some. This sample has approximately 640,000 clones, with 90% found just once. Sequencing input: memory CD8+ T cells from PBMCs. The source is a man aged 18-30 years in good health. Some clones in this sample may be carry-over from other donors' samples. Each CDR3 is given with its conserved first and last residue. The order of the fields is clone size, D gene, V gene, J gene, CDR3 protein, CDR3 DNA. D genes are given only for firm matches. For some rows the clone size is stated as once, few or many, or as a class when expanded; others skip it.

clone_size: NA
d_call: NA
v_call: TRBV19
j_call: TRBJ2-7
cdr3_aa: CASSIVLLGHEQYF
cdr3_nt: TGTGCCAGTAGTATCGTCTTATTGGGGCACGAGCAGTACTTC

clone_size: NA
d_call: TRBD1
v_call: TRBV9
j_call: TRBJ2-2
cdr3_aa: CASSVAWQGVTAGELFF
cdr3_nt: TGTGCCAGCAGCGTAGCTTGGCAGGGGGTCACCGCCGGGGAGCTGTTTTTT

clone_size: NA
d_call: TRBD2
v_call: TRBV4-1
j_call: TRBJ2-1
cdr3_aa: CASSLPLAGGINEQFF
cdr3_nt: TGCGCCAGCAGCCTCCCCCTAGCGGGAGGGATCAATGAGCAGTTCTTC

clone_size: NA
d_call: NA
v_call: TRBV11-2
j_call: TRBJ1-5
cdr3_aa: CASSLDSENNQPQHF
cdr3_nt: TGTGCCAGCAGCTTAGATTCTGAGAACAATCAGCCCCAGCATTTT

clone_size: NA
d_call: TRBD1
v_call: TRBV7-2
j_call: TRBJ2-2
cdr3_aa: CASSFPKGQTNTGELFF
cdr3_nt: TGTGCCAGCAGCTTCCCTAAGGGACAGACGAACACCGGGGAGCTGTTTTTT

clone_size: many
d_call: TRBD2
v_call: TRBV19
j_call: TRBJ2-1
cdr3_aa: CASSTMGLAGGFLNEQFF
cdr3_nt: TGTGCCAGTAGTACAATGGGACTAGCGGGAGGGTTTTTGAATGAGCAGTTCTTC

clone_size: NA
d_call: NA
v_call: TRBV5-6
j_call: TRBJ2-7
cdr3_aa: CASSFIEYEQYF
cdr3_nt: TGTGCCAGCAGCTTTATTGAGTACGAGCAGTACTTC

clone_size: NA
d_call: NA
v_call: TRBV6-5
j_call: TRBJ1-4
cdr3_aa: CASSKSGTANEKLFF
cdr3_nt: TGTGCCAGCAGTAAATCCGGGACCGCAAATGAAAAACTGTTTTTT

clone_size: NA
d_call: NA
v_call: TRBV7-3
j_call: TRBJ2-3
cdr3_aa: CASSLSGGGSDTQYF
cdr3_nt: TGTGCCAGCAGCTTATCCGGGGGAGGCTCAGATACGCAGTATTTT

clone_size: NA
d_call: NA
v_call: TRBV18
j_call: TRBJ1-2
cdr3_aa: CASSPNRAGYGYTF
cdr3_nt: TGTGCCAGCTCACCAAACAGGGCTGGCTATGGCTACACCTTC

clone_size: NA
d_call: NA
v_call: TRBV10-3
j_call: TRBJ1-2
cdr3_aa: CALRPPNYGYTF
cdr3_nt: TGTGCCTTACGACCTCCTAACTATGGCTACACCTTC

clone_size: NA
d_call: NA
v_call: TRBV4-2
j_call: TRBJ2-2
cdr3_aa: CASSQGVRGRESWAGELFF
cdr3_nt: TGTGCCAGCAGCCAAGGCGTCAGAGGCAGGGAGAGTTGGGCCGGGGAGCTGTTTTTT

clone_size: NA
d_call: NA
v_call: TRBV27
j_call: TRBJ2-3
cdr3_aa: CASSWNSDTQYF
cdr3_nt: TGTGCCAGCAGTTGGAATAGTGATACGCAGTATTTT

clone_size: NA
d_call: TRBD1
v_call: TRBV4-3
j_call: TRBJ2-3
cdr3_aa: CASSLQGGRTDTQYF
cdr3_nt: TGCGCCAGCAGCCTACAGGGGGGACGGACAGATACGCAGTATTTT

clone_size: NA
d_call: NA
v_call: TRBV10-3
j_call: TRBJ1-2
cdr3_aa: CAISESISAYGYTF
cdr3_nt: TGTGCCATCAGTGAGTCGATATCGGCCTATGGCTACACCTTC

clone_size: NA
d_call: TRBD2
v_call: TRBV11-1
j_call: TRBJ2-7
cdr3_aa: CASSLGTSVHEQYF
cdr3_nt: TGTGCCAGCAGCTTGGGGACTAGCGTTCACGAGCAGTACTTC

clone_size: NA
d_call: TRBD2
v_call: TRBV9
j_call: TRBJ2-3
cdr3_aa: CASSPGLAGITDTQYF
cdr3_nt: TGTGCCAGCAGCCCAGGACTAGCGGGGATCACAGATACGCAGTATTTT

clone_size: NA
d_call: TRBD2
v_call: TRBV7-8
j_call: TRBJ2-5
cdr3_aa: CASSLELTSATGTQYF
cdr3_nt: TGTGCCAGCAGCTTAGAACTTACTAGCGCTACGGGGACCCAGTACTTC

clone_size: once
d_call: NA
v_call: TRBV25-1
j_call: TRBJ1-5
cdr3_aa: CASKPIEPQHF
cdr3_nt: TGTGCCAGCAAACCGATCGAACCCCAGCATTTT

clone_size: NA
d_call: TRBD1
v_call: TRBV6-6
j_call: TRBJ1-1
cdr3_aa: CASSWTGLNTEAFF
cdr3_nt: TGTGCCAGCAGTTGGACAGGGTTAAACACTGAAGCTTTCTTT

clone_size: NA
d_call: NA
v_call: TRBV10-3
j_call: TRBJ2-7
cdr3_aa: CAISESVNWEQYF
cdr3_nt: TGTGCCATCAGTGAGTCCGTCAACTGGGAGCAGTACTTC

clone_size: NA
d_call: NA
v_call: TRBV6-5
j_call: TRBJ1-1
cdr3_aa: CASTLQPNTEAFF
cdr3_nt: TGTGCCAGCACCTTACAGCCGAACACTGAAGCTTTCTTT

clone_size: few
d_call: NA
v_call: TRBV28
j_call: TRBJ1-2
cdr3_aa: CASSWGDGYTF
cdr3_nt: TGTGCCAGCAGTTGGGGAGATGGCTACACCTTC

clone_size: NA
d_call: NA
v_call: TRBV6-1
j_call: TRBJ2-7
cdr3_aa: CASSEGVTGTASSYEQYF
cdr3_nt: TGTGCCAGCAGTGAAGGAGTCACCGGGACTGCTTCTTCCTACGAGCAGTACTTC

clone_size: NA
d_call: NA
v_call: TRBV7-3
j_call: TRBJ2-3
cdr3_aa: CASSPTSNTQYF
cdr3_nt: TGTGCCAGCAGCCCAACATCCAATACGCAGTATTTT

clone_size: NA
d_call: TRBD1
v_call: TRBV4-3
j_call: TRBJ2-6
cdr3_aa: CASSQPGQGAGSASGANVLTF
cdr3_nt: TGCGCCAGCAGCCAACCGGGACAGGGGGCTGGGAGTGCCTCTGGGGCCAACGTCCTGACTTTC

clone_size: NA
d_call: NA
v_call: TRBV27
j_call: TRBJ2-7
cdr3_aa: CASSQGNNYEQHF
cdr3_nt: TGTGCCAGCAGTCAGGGGAACAACTACGAGCAGCACTTC

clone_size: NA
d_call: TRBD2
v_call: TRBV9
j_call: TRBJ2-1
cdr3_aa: CASSVGLAGWGSSYNEQFF
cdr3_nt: TGTGCCAGCAGCGTAGGACTAGCGGGATGGGGAAGCTCCTACAATGAGCAGTTCTTC

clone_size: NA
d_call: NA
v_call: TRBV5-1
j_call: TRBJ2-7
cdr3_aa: CASSLESGVFRYEQYF
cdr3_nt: TGCGCCAGCAGCTTGGAGAGTGGAGTTTTTCGATACGAGCAGTACTTC

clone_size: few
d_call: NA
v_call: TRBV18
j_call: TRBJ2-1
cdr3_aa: CASSISGTNNEQFF
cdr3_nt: TGTGCCAGCTCAATATCCGGGACAAACAATGAGCAGTTCTTC

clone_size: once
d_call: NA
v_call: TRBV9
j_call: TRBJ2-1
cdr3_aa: CASSEYPGVYNEQFF
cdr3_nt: TGTGCCAGCAGCGAGTACCCGGGAGTATACAATGAGCAGTTCTTC

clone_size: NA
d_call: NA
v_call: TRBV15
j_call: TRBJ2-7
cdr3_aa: CATSRESSPSYEQYF
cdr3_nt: TGTGCCACCAGCAGAGAATCTTCACCGTCCTACGAGCAGTACTTC

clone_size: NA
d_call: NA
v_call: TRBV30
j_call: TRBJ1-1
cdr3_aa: CAWSAGLGEAFF
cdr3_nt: TGTGCCTGGAGTGCCGGCTTGGGGGAAGCTTTCTTT

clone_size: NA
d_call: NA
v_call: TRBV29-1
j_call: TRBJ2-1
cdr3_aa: CSVGPLEVANEQFF
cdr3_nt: TGCAGCGTTGGCCCCCTTGAGGTGGCCAATGAGCAGTTCTTC

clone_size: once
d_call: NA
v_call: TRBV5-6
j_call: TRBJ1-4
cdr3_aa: CASSLGAARGEKLFF
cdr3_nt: TGTGCCAGCAGCTTGGGGGCCGCTAGGGGAGAAAAACTGTTTTTT

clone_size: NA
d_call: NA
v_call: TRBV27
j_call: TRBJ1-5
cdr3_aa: CASSLSGVGYQPQHF
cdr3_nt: TGTGCCAGCAGTTTATCGGGCGTAGGGTACCAGCCCCAGCATTTT

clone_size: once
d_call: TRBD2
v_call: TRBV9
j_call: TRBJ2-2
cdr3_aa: CASSSSGVNTGELFF
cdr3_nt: TGTGCCAGCAGCAGTAGCGGGGTGAACACCGGGGAGCTGTTTTTT

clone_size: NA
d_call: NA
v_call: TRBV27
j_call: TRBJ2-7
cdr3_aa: CASTFLGSRAEQYF
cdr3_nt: TGTGCCAGCACATTTCTTGGTTCGAGGGCGGAGCAGTACTTC

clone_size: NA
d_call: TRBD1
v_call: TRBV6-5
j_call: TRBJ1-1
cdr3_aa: CATAEDRVAEAFF
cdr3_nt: TGTGCCACAGCAGAGGACAGGGTCGCTGAAGCTTTCTTT

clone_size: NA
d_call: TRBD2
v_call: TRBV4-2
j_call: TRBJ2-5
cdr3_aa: CASSQDLVAGLAGKETQYF
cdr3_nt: TGTGCCAGCAGCCAAGATCTTGTGGCAGGGCTAGCGGGAAAAGAGACCCAGTACTTC

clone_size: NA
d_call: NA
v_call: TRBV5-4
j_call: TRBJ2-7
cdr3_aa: CASSLSGAAYEQYF
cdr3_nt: TGTGCCAGCAGCTTGTCAGGTGCTGCCTACGAGCAGTACTTC

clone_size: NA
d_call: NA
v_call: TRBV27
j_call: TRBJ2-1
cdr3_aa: CASSPPGHRVNEQFF
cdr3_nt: TGTGCCAGCAGTCCTCCGGGCCACCGGGTCAATGAGCAGTTCTTC

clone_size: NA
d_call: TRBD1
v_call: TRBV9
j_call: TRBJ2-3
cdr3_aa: CASSPPQGADTQYF
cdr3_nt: TGTGCCAGCAGCCCTCCCCAGGGGGCGGATACGCAGTATTTT

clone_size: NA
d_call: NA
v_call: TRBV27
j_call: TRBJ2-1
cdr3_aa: CASSLGADYNEQFF
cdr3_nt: TGTGCCAGCAGTTTAGGCGCAGACTACAATGAGCAGTTCTTC

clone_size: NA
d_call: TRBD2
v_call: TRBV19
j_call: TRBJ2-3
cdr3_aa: CASSSRTSGRTSGTQYF
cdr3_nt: TGTGCCAGTAGTTCACGGACTAGCGGGAGAACCTCAGGTACGCAGTATTTT

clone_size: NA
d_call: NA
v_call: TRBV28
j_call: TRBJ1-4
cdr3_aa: CATCERISEKLFF
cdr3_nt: TGTGCCACTTGCGAGAGGATCTCTGAAAAACTGTTTTTT

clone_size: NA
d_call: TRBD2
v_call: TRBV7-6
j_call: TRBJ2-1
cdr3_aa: CASSPAGEGLNEQFF
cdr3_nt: TGTGCCAGCAGCCCGGCGGGAGAAGGCTTAAATGAGCAGTTCTTC

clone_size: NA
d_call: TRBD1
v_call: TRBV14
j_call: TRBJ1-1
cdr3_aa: CASSHLGGRGPDEAFF
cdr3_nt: TGTGCCAGCAGCCATCTGGGGGGCAGGGGGCCAGATGAAGCTTTCTTT